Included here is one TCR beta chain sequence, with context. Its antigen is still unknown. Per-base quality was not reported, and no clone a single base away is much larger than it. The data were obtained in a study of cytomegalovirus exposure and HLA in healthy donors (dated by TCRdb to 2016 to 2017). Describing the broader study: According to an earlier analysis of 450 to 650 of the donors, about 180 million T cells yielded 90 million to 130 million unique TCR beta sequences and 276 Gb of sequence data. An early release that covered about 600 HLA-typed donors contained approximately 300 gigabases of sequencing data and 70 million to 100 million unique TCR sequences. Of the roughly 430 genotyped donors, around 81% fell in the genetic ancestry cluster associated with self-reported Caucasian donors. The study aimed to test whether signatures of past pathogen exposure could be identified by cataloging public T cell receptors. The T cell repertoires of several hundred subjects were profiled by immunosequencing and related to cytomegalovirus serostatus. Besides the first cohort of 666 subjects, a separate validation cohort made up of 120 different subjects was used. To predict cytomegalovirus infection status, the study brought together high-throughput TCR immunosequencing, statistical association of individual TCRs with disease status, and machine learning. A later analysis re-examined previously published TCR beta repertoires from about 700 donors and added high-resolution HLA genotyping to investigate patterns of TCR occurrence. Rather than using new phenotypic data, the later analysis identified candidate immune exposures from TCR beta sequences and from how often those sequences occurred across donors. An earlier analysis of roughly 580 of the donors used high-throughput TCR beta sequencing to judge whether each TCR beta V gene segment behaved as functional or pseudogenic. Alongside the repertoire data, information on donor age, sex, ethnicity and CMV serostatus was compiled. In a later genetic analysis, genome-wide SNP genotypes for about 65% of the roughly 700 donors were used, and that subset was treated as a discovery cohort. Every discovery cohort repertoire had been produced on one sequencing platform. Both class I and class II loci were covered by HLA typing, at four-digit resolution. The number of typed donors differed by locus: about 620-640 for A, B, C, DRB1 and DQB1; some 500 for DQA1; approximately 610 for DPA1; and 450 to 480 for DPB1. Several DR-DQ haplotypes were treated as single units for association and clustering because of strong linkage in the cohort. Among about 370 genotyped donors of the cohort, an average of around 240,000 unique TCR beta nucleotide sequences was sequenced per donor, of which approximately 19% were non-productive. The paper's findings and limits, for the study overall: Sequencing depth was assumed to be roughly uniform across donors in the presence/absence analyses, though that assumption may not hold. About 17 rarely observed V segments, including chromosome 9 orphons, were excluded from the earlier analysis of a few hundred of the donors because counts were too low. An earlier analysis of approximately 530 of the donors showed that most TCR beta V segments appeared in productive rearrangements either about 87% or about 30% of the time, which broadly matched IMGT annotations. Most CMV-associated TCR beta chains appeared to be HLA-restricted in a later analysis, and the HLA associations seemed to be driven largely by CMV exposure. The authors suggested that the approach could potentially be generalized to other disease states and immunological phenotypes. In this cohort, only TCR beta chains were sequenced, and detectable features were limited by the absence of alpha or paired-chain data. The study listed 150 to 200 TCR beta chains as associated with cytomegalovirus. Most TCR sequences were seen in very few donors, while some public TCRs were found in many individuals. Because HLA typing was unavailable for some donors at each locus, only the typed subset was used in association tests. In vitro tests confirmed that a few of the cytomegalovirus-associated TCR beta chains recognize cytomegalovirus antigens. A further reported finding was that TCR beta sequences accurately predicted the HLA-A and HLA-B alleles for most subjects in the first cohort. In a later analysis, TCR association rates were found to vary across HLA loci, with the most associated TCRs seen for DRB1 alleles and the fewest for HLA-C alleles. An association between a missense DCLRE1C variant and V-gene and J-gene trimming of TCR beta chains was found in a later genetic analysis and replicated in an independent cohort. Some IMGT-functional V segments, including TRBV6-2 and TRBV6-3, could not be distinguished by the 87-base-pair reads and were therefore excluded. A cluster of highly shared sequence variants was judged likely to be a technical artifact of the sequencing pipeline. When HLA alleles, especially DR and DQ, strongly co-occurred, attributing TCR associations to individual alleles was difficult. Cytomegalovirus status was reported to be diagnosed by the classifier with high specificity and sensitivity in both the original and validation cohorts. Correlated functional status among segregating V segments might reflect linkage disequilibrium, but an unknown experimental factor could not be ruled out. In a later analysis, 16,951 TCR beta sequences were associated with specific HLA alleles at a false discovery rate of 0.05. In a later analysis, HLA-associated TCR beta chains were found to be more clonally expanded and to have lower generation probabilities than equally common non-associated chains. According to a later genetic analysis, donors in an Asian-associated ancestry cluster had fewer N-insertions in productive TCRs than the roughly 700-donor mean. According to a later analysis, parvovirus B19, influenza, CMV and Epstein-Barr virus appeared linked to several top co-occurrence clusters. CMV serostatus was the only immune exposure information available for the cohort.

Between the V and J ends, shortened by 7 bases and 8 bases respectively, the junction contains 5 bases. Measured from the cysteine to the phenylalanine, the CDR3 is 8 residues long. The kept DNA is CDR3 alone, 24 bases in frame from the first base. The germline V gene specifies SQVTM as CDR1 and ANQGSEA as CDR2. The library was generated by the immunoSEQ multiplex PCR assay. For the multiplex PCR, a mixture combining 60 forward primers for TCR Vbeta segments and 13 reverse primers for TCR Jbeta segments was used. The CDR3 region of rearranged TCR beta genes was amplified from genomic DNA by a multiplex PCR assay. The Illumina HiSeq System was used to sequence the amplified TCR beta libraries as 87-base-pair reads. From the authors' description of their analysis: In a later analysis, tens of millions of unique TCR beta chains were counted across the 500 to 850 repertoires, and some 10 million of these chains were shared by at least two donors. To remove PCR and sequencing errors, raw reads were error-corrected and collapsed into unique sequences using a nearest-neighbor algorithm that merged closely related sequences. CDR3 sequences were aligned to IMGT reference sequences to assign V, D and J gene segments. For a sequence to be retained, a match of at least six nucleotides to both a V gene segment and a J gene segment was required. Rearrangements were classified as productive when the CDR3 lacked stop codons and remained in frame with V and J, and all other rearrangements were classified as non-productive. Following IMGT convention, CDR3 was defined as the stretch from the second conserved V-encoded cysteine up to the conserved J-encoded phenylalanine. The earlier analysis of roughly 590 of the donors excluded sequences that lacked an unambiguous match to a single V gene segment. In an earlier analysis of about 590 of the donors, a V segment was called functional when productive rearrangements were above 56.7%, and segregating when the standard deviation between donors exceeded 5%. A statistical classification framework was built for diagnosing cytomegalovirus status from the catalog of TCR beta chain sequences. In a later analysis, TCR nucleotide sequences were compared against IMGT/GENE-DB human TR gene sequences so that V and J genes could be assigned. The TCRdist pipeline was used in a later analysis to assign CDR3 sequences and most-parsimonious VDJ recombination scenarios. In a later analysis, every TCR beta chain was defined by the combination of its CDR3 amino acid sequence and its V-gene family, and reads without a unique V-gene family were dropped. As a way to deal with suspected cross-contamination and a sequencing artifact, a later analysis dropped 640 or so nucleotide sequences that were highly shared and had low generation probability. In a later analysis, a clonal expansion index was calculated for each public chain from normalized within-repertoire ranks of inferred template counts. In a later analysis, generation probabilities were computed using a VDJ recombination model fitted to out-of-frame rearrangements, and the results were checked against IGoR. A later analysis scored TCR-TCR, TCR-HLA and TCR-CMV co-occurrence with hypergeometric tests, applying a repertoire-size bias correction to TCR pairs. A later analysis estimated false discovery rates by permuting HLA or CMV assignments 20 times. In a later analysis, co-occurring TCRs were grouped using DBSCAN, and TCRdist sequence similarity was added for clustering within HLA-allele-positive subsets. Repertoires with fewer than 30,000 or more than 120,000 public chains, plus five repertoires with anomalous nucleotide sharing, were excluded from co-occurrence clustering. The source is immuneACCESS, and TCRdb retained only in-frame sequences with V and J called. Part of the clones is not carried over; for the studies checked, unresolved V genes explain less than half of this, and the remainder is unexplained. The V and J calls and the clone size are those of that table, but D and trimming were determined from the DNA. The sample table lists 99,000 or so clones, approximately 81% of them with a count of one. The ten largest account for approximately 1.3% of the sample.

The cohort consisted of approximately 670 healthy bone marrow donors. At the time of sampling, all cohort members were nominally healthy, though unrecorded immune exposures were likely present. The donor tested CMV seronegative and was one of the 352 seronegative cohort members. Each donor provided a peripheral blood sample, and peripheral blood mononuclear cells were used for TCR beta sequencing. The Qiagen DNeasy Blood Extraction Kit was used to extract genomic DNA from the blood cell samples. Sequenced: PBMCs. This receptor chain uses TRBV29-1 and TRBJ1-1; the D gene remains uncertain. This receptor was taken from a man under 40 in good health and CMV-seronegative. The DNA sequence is TGCAGCGCGTCCGAAGCTTTCTTT. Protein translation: CSASEAFF.